This T cell receptor beta chain was recovered during a study of blood T cell repertoires in COVID-19 (dated by TCRdb to the early 2020s). Regarding the research as a whole: Collaborator samples came from the United States, Italy and Spain and covered acute and convalescent phases of COVID-19. The material from the prospective study consisted of cDNA or gDNA derived from T cells, B-cell-depleted T cells, or PBMCs. The dataset comprised deeply sampled blood TCRbeta repertoires from subjects exposed to, actively infected with, or recovered from COVID-19. The repertoires were made available in a free public database intended to serve as a resource for research on the immune response to SARS-CoV-2. Samples came from the ongoing ImmuneRACE study (first 160 participants) plus 1,254 subjects from 6 global collaborators. Nearly every sample came with metadata listing a de-identified subject ID, COVID-19 status, age in years and sex. Where available, HLA class I and class II types were taken from metadata supplied by the sample provider and were not determined by assay-based typing.

Enrolling through a virtual design, the prospective study's participants ranged in age from roughly 18 to 89 years and lived across 24 United States geographic areas. To assign participants to cohorts, the prospective study relied on clinical history that participants themselves reported in a screening survey and a study questionnaire. Recovered participants in ImmuneRACE Cohort 3 were defined by two consecutive negative NP/OP PCR tests, clearance by a healthcare professional, or resolution of symptoms. In the prospective study, mobile phlebotomists collected whole blood, serum and a nasopharyngeal or oropharyngeal swab from each participant. Additional blood draws and questionnaires over an approximately two-month period could optionally be provided by prospective study participants. Prospective study blood samples were shipped either frozen or at room temperature before DNA extraction. What the authors observed across the whole study: How much clinical and demographic metadata was included differed by source and by participant, and the metadata was provided uncurated.

The immunoSEQ Assay, a bias-controlled multiplex PCR, was used to amplify TCRbeta CDR3 regions from genomic DNA. The authors' analysis ran thus. The number of nucleated cells in each sample was estimated from the amplification of reference gene primers within the assay. To quantify the absolute abundance of each unique TCRbeta CDR3 rearrangement, sequence reads were collapsed and filtered. For each sample, productive Simpson clonality was calculated as the square root of Simpson's diversity index over productive rearrangements. This immuneACCESS table, as held by TCRdb, lists in-frame sequences with V and J called but not all clones. Of the missing ones, under half trace to an unresolved V gene in checked studies; the others have no known cause. Clone size and V and J calls were adopted from that table, with D and trimming inferred from the DNA. This sample gives some 200,000 clones in total; around 90% of them show up just once. Of the sample, 2% to 2.5% is held by the ten largest clones.

In its sample, this clone was seen a few times. Its antigen has not been determined. No much larger clonotype is one base removed from it; base qualities were not supplied. The clonotype was recovered from a woman in her twenties or thirties who had recovered from COVID-19. The specimen sequenced was PBMCs or T cells enriched from blood (not recorded which).

The DNA is as follows: TGTGCCAGCAGCTTAGTTGAATACAGGGGCACTGAAGCTTTCTTT. This yields the protein CASSLVEYRGTEAFF. Recombination joined TRBV7-9 with TRBJ1-1; TRBD1 lines up with 7 middle nucleotides. Trimming accounts for 1 base at V and 4 bases at J, while the number of junction bases matched to no gene is 6. In the germline V gene (reference sequence), CDR1 corresponds to SEHNR and CDR2 to FQNEAQ. The CDR3 starts with the cysteine, ends with the phenylalanine, and has 15 residues. Only the CDR3 region is kept as DNA, spanning 45 bases read in frame from base 1.